This T cell receptor beta chain derives from a study of cytomegalovirus exposure and HLA in healthy donors. Background on the study: A subsequent analysis stated that the 120 or so validation repertoires were run on the same platform as the roughly 670 first-cohort repertoires.

The study drew the donors from its 120-subject validation cohort, separate from the approximately 700-subject first cohort. As concerns this clone: Antigen specificity is unknown.

Study outcomes and limitations: Researchers catalogued some 160 TCR beta chains as cytomegalovirus-associated.

Sequencing was performed with immunoSEQ multiplex PCR; in TCRdb, only in-frame clones are kept and a portion is missing. Among 250,000 to 400,000 clones listed, roughly 87% were seen once. This receptor was identified in a woman aged 30 to 39 in good health and CMV-seropositive. The sequencing sample was made of PBMCs.

The CDR3 loop is CASSYSGLAGANEQFF. As DNA, the CDR3 is TGTGCCAGCAGTTACTCGGGACTAGCGGGAGCGAATGAGCAGTTCTTC. The chain couples TRBV6-5 to TRBJ2-1, with TRBD2 matching over 14 bases. Germline V gene sequence: CDR1 MNHEY, CDR2 SVGAGI. V trimming: 0 bases; J trimming: 7 bases; junction bases outside the gene matches: 2. CDR3 size: 16 residues.